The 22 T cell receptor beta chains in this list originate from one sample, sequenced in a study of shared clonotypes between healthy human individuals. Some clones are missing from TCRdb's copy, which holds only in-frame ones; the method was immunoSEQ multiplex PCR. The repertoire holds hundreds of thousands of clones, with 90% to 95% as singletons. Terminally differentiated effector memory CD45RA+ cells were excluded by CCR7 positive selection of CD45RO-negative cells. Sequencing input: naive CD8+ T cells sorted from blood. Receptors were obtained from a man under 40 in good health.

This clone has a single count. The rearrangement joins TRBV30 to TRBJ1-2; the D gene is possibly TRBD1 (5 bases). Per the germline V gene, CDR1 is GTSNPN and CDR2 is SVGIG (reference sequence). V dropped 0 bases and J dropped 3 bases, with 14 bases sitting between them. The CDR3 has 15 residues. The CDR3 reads CAWSVWGTEYYGYTF. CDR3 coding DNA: TGTGCCTGGAGTGTATGGGGGACGGAGTACTATGGCTACACCTTC.

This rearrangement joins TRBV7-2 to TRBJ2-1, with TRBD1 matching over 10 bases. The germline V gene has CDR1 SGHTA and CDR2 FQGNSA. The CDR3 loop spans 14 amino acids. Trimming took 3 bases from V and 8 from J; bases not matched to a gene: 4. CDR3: CASSFRTGGHEQFF. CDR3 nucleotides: TGTGCCAGCAGCTTCCGGACAGGGGGACATGAGCAGTTCTTC.

DNA for the CDR3: TGCGCCAGCAGGGACAGGGGCTGCACAGATACGCAGTATTTT. Residues: CASRDRGCTDTQYF. The genes are TRBV10-1 and TRBJ2-3, with 9 bases identical to TRBD1. This CDR3 has 14 amino acids. Germline CDR1 is WNHNN and CDR2 is SYGVQD (reference sequence). V was clipped by 6 bases and J by 1 base; unmatched bases: 2.

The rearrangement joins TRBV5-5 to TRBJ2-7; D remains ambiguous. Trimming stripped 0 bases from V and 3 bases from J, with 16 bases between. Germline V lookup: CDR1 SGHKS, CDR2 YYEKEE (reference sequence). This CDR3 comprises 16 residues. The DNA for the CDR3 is TGTGCCAGCAGCTTGGTCAGTCGAGGTTTTAACTACGAGCAGTACTTC. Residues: CASSLVSRGFNYEQYF. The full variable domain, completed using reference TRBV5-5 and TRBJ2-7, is DAGVTQSPTHLIKTRGQQVTLRCSPISGHKSVSWYQQVLGQGPQFIFQYYEKEERGRGNFPDRFSARQFPNYSSELNVNALLLGDSALYLCASSLVSRGFNYEQYFGPGTRLTVT.

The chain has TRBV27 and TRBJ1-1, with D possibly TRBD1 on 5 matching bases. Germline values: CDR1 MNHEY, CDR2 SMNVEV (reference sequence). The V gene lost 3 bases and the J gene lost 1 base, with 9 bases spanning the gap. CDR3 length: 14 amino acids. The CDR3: CASSFWGGNTEAFF. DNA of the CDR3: TGTGCCAGCAGTTTCTGGGGGGGGAACACTGAAGCTTTCTTT.

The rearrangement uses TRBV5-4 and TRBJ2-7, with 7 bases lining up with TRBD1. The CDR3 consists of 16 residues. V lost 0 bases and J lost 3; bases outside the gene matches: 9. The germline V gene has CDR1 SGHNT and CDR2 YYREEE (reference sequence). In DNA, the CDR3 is TGTGCCAGCAGCTTGGGGCAAACAGGGGAACGCTACGAGCAGTACTTC. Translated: CASSLGQTGERYEQYF. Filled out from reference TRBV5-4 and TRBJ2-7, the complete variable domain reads ETGVTQSPTHLIKTRGQQVTLRCSSQSGHNTVSWYQQALGQGPQFIFQYYREEENGRGNFPPRFSGLQFPNYSSELNVNALELDDSALYLCASSLGQTGERYEQYFGPGTRLTVT.

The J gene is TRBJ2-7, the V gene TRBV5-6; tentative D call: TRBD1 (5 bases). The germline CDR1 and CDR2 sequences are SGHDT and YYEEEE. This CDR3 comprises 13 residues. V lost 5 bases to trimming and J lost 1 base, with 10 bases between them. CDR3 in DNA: TGTGCCAGCAGGAAGGACATTTCCTACGAGCAGTACTTC. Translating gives CASRKDISYEQYF.

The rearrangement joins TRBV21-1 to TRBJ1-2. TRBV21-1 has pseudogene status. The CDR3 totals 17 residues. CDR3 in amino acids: CASSKGGYTGVNYGYTF. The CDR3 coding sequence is TGTGCCAGCAGCAAAGGGGGCTATACGGGGGTTAACTATGGCTACACCTTC.

CDR3 bases: TGTGCCAGCAGTTCCCTCGGCGGGGGAGCTTCCTACGAGCAGTACTTC. Its protein is CASSSLGGGASYEQYF. The V and J genes are TRBV27 and TRBJ2-7; 7 nucleotides line up with TRBD2. The CDR3 contains 16 residues. Trimming at V came to 4 bases and at J to 1 base, leaving 10 bases not matched to a gene. CDR1 MNHEY and CDR2 SMNVEV come from the germline V gene (reference sequence).

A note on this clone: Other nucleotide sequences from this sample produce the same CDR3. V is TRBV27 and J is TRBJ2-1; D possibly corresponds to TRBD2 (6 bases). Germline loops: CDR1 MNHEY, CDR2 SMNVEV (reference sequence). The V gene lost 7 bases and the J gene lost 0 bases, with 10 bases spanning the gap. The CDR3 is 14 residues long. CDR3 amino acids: CASNGGSSYNEQFF. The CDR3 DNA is TGTGCCAGCAACGGGGGAAGCTCCTACAATGAGCAGTTCTTC.

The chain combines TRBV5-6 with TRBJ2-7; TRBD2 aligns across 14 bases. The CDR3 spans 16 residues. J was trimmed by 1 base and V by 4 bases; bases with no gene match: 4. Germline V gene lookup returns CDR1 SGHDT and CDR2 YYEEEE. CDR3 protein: CASSPGLAGASYEQYF. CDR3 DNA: TGTGCCAGCAGCCCGGGACTAGCGGGAGCGTCCTACGAGCAGTACTTC.

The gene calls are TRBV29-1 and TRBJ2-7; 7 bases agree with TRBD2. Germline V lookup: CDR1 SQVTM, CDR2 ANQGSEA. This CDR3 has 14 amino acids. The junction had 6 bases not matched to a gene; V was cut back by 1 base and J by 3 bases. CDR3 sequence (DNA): TGCAGCGTTGAAGGGACTAGAGAGGACTACGAGCAGTACTTC. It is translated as CSVEGTREDYEQYF.

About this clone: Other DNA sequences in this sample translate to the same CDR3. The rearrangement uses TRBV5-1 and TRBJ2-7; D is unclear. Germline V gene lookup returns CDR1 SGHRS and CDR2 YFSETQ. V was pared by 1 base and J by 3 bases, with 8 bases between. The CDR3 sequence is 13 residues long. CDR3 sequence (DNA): TGCGCCAGCAGCTTGTCCACTTACTACGAGCAGTACTTC. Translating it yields CASSLSTYYEQYF.

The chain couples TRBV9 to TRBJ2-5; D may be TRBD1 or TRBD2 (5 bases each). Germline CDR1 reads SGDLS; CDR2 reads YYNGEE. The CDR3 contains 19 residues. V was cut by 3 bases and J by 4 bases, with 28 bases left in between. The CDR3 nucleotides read TGTGCCAGCAGCGGAGAGGGCCAGATCCTGGGGCCAACGGGAGAGACCCAGTACTTC. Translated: CASSGEGQILGPTGETQYF.

The CDR3 DNA reads as TGTGCCAGCAGTTTACTAGGGCGGGAGGAGACCGCCCCCTACAATGAGCAGTTCTTC. Translating it yields CASSLLGREETAPYNEQFF. This rearrangement joins TRBV28 to TRBJ2-1; 8 nucleotides line up with TRBD2. This CDR3 comprises 19 residues. V shed 2 bases and J 2 bases; nucleotides not matched to a gene: 14. Germline assignment: CDR1 MDHEN and CDR2 SYDVKM.

CDR3 sequence reads: CASSSRDSLKTQYF. The CDR3 region has the DNA TGTGCCAGCAGCTCACGGGACAGCTTAAAGACCCAGTACTTC. The chain couples TRBV7-2 to TRBJ2-5; 7 bases are a match to TRBD1. This CDR3 has 14 residues. The germline CDR1 and CDR2 sequences are SGHTA and FQGNSA. Trimming took 4 bases from V and 6 from J; bases not matched to a gene: 8.

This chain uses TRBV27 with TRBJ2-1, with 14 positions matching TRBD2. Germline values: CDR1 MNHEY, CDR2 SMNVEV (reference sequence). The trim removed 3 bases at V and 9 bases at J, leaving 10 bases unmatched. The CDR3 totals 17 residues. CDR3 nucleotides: TGTGCCAGCAGTTTGGGACTAGCGGGAGCCCTACGGGGTGAGCAGTTCTTC. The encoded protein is CASSLGLAGALRGEQFF.

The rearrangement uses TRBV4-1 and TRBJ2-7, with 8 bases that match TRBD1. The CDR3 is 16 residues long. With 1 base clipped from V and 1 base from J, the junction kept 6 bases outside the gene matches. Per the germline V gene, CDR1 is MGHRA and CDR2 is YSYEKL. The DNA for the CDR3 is TGCGCCAGCAGCCAAGTCCCGGACAGGGCATCCTACGAGCAGTACTTC. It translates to CASSQVPDRASYEQYF.

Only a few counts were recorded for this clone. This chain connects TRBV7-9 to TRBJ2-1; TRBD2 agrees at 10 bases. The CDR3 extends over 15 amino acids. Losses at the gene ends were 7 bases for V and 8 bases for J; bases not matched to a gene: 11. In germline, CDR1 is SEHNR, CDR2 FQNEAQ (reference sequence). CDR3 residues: CASTSLAGVGDEQFF. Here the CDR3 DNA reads TGTGCCAGCACCTCCCTAGCGGGAGTAGGCGATGAGCAGTTCTTC.

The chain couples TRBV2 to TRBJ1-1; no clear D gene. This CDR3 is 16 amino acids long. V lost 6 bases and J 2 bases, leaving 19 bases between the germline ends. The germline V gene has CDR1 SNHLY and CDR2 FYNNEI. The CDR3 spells CASSDRVDQPNTEAFF. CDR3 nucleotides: TGTGCCAGCAGCGATCGGGTGGATCAGCCTAACACTGAAGCTTTCTTT.

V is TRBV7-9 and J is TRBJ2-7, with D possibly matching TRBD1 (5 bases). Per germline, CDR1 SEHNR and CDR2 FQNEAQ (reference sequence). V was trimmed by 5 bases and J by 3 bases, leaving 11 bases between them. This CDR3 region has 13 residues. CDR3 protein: CASSGAPDYEQYF. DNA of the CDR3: TGTGCCAGCAGCGGGGCACCCGACTACGAGCAGTACTTC. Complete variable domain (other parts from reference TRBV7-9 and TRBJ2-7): DTGVSQNPRHKITKRGQNVTFRCDPISEHNRLYWYRQTLGQGPEFLTYFQNEAQLEKSRLLSDRFSAERPKGSFSTLEIQRTEQGDSAMYLCASSGAPDYEQYFGPGTRLTVT.

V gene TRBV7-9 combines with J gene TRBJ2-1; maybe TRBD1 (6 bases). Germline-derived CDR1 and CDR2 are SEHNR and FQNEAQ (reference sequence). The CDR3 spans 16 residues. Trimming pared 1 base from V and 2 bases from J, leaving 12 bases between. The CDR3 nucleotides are TGTGCCAGCAGCTTAGGCTCAAACAGGGCCTACAATGAGCAGTTCTTC. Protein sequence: CASSLGSNRAYNEQFF.